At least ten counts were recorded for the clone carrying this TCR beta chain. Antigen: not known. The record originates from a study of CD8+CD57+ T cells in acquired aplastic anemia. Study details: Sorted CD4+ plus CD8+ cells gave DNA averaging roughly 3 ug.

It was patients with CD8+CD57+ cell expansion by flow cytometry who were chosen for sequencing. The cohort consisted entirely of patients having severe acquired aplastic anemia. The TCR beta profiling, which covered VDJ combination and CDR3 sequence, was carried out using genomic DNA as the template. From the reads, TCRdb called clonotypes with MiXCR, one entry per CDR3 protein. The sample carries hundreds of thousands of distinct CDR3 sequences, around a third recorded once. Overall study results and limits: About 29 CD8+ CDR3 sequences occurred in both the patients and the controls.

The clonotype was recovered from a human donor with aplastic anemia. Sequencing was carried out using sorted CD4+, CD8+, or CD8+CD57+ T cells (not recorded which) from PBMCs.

CDR3 DNA: TGTGCCAGCAGCCAACAGGGGGCTAGCGAGCAGTACTTC. As protein: CASSQQGASEQYF. This chain links TRBV7-2 with TRBJ2-7, with 9 bases aligning to TRBD1. Germline assignment: CDR1 SGHTA and CDR2 FQGNSA. J gave up 6 bases and V 5 bases, and 5 bases lay outside the gene matches. This CDR3 comprises 13 residues.